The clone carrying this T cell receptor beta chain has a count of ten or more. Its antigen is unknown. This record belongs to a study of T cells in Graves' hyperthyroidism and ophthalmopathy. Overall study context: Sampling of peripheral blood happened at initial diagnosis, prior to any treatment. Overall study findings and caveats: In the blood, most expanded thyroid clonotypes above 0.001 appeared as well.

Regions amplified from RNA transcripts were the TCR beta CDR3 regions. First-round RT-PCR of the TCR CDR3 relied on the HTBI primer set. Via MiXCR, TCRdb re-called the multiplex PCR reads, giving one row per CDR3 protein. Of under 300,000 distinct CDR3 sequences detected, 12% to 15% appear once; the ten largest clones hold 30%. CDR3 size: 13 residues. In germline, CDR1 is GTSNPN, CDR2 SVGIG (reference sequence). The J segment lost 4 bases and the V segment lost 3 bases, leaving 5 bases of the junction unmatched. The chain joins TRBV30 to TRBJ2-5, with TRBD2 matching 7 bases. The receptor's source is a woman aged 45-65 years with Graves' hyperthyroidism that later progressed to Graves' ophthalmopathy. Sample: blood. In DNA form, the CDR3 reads TGTGCCTGGAGGGGGGAGGGCCGAGAGACCCAGTACTTC. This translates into CAWRGEGRETQYF.